The 27 T cell receptor beta chains below come from one sample, sequenced in a study of T cells in Graves' hyperthyroidism and ophthalmopathy. TCR beta CDR3 region amplification was performed from RNA transcripts. With the HTBI primer set, the TCR CDR3 went through a first round of RT-PCR. TCRdb reanalysed the multiplex PCR reads using MiXCR and keeps one entry per CDR3 protein. The repertoire has about 400,000 distinct CDR3 sequences, roughly 15% of them found once; the top ten carry around 13%. The sequencing sample was made of blood. These receptors were taken from a man younger than 35 with Graves' ophthalmopathy.

The J gene is TRBJ2-1, the V gene TRBV5-1, with 8 bases identical to TRBD2. CDR1 and CDR2 (germline): SGHRS, YFSETQ. The V and J ends lost 0 bases and 7 bases, in that order; junction bases with no gene match: 15. The CDR3 consists of 18 residues. This chain's CDR3 is CASSLANDDGRAGNEQFF. Here the CDR3 DNA reads TGCGCCAGCAGCTTGGCCAATGACGACGGGAGGGCCGGTAATGAGCAGTTCTTC.

This clonotype was seen repeatedly, ten times or more. This rearrangement joins TRBV20-1 to TRBJ2-1; 7 nucleotides align to TRBD2. Trimming took 3 bases from V and 4 from J; bases not matched to a gene: 6. Germline loops: CDR1 DFQATT, CDR2 SNEGSKA (reference sequence). The CDR3 loop spans 14 amino acids. The CDR3 reads CSASNSGGYNEQFF. The CDR3 DNA reads TGCAGTGCTAGTAACTCGGGGGGTTACAATGAGCAGTTCTTC.

The chain employs TRBV5-1 and TRBJ1-4, with 7 bases lining up with TRBD1. The V gene end was trimmed by 4 bases and the J gene end by 0 bases; junction bases not matched to a gene: 3. The germline V gene encodes CDR1 SGHRS and CDR2 YFSETQ. The CDR3 extends over 15 amino acids. The CDR3 here is CASSGTGATNEKLFF. In DNA, the CDR3 is TGCGCCAGCAGCGGTACAGGGGCAACTAATGAAAAACTGTTTTTT.

The sample holds a few counts of this clonotype. The chain uses TRBV4-1 and TRBJ1-4; D gene unclear. V shed 4 bases and J shed 4 bases, with 16 bases lying between them. Germline V gene data show CDR1 as MGHRA and CDR2 as YSYEKL. The CDR3 spans 16 residues. The CDR3 region is CASSLLRDGLNEKLFF. The CDR3 coding sequence is TGCGCCAGCAGCCTCCTACGTGACGGCCTTAATGAAAAACTGTTTTTT.

This clonotype came up many times. The J gene is TRBJ2-2, the V gene TRBV6-1; D call uncertain. This CDR3 comprises 15 residues. Trimming pared 2 bases from V and 4 bases from J, leaving 11 bases between. Germline values: CDR1 MNHNS, CDR2 SASEGT. CDR3 sequence (DNA): TGTGCCAGCAGTGAACCAGTTGTGGTCACCGGGGAGCTGTTTTTT. It specifies CASSEPVVVTGELFF.

This clonotype has a count of ten or more. The V call is TRBV11-2, the J call TRBJ2-7; D is perhaps TRBD1 (6 bases). The germline V and J ends were trimmed by 5 bases and 2 bases, with 19 bases remaining between them. Germline lookup yields CDR1 SGHAT and CDR2 FQNNGV. The CDR3 has 16 amino acids. The CDR3, as DNA: TGTGCCAGCAGCCAAGGGACACAAAGGGCCCCCTACGAGCAGTACTTC. It encodes CASSQGTQRAPYEQYF.

This clonotype was observed many times. This chain joins TRBV6-1 and TRBJ1-1; the match to TRBD1 covers 7 bases. CDR1 and CDR2 from the germline V gene are MNHNS and SASEGT. The CDR3 spans 15 residues. V shed 6 bases and J 9 bases; nucleotides not matched to a gene: 16. CDR3 DNA: TGTGCCAGCAGCCCCACCGGGACAGTGGGTACTAAAGCTTTCTTT. It encodes CASSPTGTVGTKAFF.

This clonotype was counted at least ten times. V gene TRBV11-2 combines with J gene TRBJ2-7; perhaps TRBD1 as D (6 bases). The CDR3 length is 13 residues. Germline-derived CDR1 and CDR2 are SGHAT and FQNNGV. The V end lost 1 base, the J end lost 5 bases, and 9 bases lay between the germline ends. The CDR3 DNA reads TGTGCCAGCAGCTTAGGACAGGCGAACGAGCAGTACTTC. Protein product: CASSLGQANEQYF. Full variable domain (rest looked up from reference TRBV11-2 and TRBJ2-7): EAGVAQSPRYKIIEKRQSVAFWCNPISGHATLYWYQQILGQGPKLLIQFQNNGVVDDSQLPKDRFSAERLKGVDSTLKIQPAKLEDSAVYLCASSLGQANEQYFGPGTRLTVT.

There are many counts of this clonotype. The chain combines TRBV20-1 with TRBJ2-7; TRBD1 matches at 10 bases. The CDR3 extends over 14 amino acids. CDR1 is DFQATT, CDR2 SNEGSKA, per germline (reference sequence). Trimming at V came to 1 base and at J to 2 bases, leaving 2 bases not matched to a gene. CDR3 sequence reads: CSARVGQGTYEQYF. For the CDR3, the DNA is TGCAGTGCTAGAGTGGGACAGGGGACCTACGAGCAGTACTTC.

This clonotype was seen repeatedly, ten times or more. The rearrangement links TRBV12-3 or TRBV12-4 to TRBJ1-4, with a tentative D call TRBD1 (6 bases). The CDR3 length is 16 residues. V was clipped by 4 bases and J by 4 bases, with 16 bases between them. CDR3 loop: CASSSEEQGLNEKLFF. The CDR3 nucleotides read TGTGCCAGCAGTTCAGAGGAACAGGGACTTAATGAAAAACTGTTTTTT.

This clonotype has at least ten counts. The chain employs TRBV20-1 and TRBJ2-3; 7 bases are shared with TRBD1. CDR3 length: 15 residues. Germline V lookup: CDR1 DFQATT, CDR2 SNEGSKA (reference sequence). With 6 bases clipped from V and 5 bases from J, the junction kept 14 bases outside the gene matches. Written as DNA, the CDR3 is TGCAGTGCCGGGGACAGCAGCAAGGATGTAGATACGCAGTATTTT. Translation: CSAGDSSKDVDTQYF.

Ten or more counts support this clonotype. V gene TRBV20-1 combines with J gene TRBJ2-7; 10 positions match TRBD2. V trimming: 3 bases; J trimming: 4 bases; junction bases outside the gene matches: 3. Germline lookup yields CDR1 DFQATT and CDR2 SNEGSKA (reference sequence). The CDR3 has 13 residues. CDR3 loop: CSASGTSVYEQYF. In DNA form, the CDR3 reads TGCAGTGCTAGTGGGACTAGCGTGTACGAGCAGTACTTC.

The chain links TRBV7-9 to TRBJ2-1; 13 bases are shared with TRBD2. CDR1 SEHNR and CDR2 FQNEAQ come from the germline V gene (reference sequence). The CDR3 covers 17 residues. The ends lost 0 bases at V and 6 bases at J; junction bases unmatched: 5. This CDR3 is CASSLAAGLAGFNEQFF. In DNA, the CDR3 is TGTGCCAGCAGCTTAGCGGCGGGACTAGCGGGATTCAATGAGCAGTTCTTC.

This sequence joins TRBV29-1 and TRBJ1-1; D remains unclear. Germline assignment: CDR1 SQVTM and CDR2 ANQGSEA. Between the trimmed V and J ends, which lost 3 bases and 4 bases, there was a span of 6 bases. This CDR3 region has 11 residues. In DNA, the CDR3 is TGCAGCGTTGATTGGGGCACTGAAGCTTTCTTT. Translation gives CSVDWGTEAFF.

This clonotype showed up just once. J is TRBJ1-2 and V is TRBV6-1, with 10 bases fitting TRBD1. CDR1 and CDR2 (germline): MNHNS, SASEGT. The CDR3 covers 15 residues. V lost 6 bases to trimming and J lost 6 bases; unmatched junction nucleotides: 10. The CDR3 DNA sequence: TGTGCCAGCAGGGGGGATTGGACAGGGGGTAATGGCTACACCTTC. Amino acid sequence: CASRGDWTGGNGYTF.

The chain recombines TRBV12-3 or TRBV12-4 with TRBJ1-2, with unresolved D. The CDR3 totals 15 residues. Trimming left V 4 bases short and J 7 bases short, with 19 bases between. The CDR3 spells CASSYSQPPGSGYTF. As DNA, the CDR3 is TGTGCCAGCAGTTACTCCCAGCCTCCCGGATCTGGCTACACCTTC.

In the case of this clonotype: A much larger clone differs from this one at a single base, so this may be a read error. The rearrangement joins TRBV24-1 to TRBJ2-3; a weak D match, TRBD2 (5 bases). In germline, CDR1 is KGHDR, CDR2 SFDVKD. This CDR3 region has 14 residues. The CDR3 spells CATSDWSGTDTRYF. For the CDR3, the DNA is TGTGCCACCAGTGACTGGAGCGGAACAGATACGCGGTATTTT.

This clonotype was seen a handful of times. An end of the junction differs from the germline gene, which may be a read error. J is TRBJ2-1 and V is TRBV7-7; 7 bases line up with TRBD2. Germline lookup yields CDR1 SSHAT and CDR2 FNYEAQ (reference sequence). This CDR3 comprises 19 residues. The CDR3: CASSLAPGYGGVLVNEQFF. Written as DNA, the CDR3 is TGTGCTAGCAGCTTAGCGCCGGGCTATGGGGGGGTTCTCGTGAATGAGCAGTTCTTC.

This clonotype was seen ten or more times. V is TRBV6-1 and J is TRBJ1-2; the D is unclear. V lost 5 bases, J lost 8 bases, and 15 bases lay in between. There are 13 residues in the CDR3. In germline, CDR1 is MNHNS, CDR2 SASEGT. CDR3 sequence (DNA): TGTGCCAGCAGTTATAGTGGGTATTCGGGCTACACCTTC. Translation gives CASSYSGYSGYTF.

This clonotype was counted at least ten times. The genes are TRBV7-9 and TRBJ2-2; no clear D. V lost 5 bases and J 4 bases, leaving 8 bases between the germline ends. The germline V gene encodes CDR1 SEHNR and CDR2 FQNEAQ (reference sequence). This CDR3 contains 13 residues. The CDR3 sequence: CASSLAVTGELFF. CDR3 in DNA: TGTGCCAGCAGCCTGGCCGTCACCGGGGAGCTGTTTTTT.

Many counts were recorded for this clonotype. The chain combines TRBV20-1 with TRBJ1-1; a possible D gene is TRBD1 (5 bases). The CDR3 covers 16 residues. Germline V gives CDR1 DFQATT, CDR2 SNEGSKA (reference sequence). Trimming shortened V by 6 bases and J by 3 bases, and 23 bases separated the two germline ends. CDR3 sequence: CSAPPSLGTDDTEAFF. In DNA form, the CDR3 reads TGCAGTGCACCTCCGAGTTTAGGGACTGATGACACTGAAGCTTTCTTT.

This chain links TRBV20-1 with TRBJ1-3; D perhaps matches TRBD1 (5 bases). With 6 bases removed from V and 0 bases from J, the gap between germline ends came to 12 bases. The CDR3 is 14 residues long. From germline, CDR1 is DFQATT and CDR2 SNEGSKA (reference sequence). CDR3 sequence (DNA): TGCAGTGCGAGGGACTTCTACTCTGGAAACACCATATATTTT. It codes for CSARDFYSGNTIYF.

This clonotype came up many times. The chain recombines TRBV20-1 with TRBJ2-3; 8 bases are shared with TRBD2. The CDR3 runs 14 residues. Germline V CDR1 and CDR2: DFQATT, SNEGSKA (reference sequence). The junction had 8 bases not matched to a gene; V was cut back by 6 bases and J by 3 bases. Here the CDR3 DNA reads TGCAGTGCAGGGGCCGGGGGGGGAACAGATACGCAGTATTTT. Translated: CSAGAGGGTDTQYF.

This clonotype was observed at least ten times. V gene TRBV30 combines with J gene TRBJ2-3; the match to TRBD1 covers 7 bases. Unmatched junction bases numbered 2, after V lost 4 bases and J lost 4 bases. The germline V gene has CDR1 GTSNPN and CDR2 SVGIG (reference sequence). The CDR3 runs to 12 residues. The CDR3 protein is CAWKGGADTQYF. The CDR3 bases are TGTGCCTGGAAAGGGGGCGCAGATACGCAGTATTTT.

This clonotype was observed a few times. One junction end disagrees with the germline gene, perhaps due to a read error. The chain uses TRBV3-1 and TRBJ1-6; weak D call: TRBD1 (5 bases). This CDR3 is built from 16 residues. The germline CDR1 and CDR2 sequences are LGHDT and YNNKEL (reference sequence). Here the CDR3 DNA reads TGTGCCAGCAGCTCAGCCGGGACGGACTATAATCCACCCCTCCACTTT. This sequence encodes CASSSAGTDYNPPLHF.

The chain combines TRBV9 with TRBJ2-4; possibly TRBD1 or TRBD2 for D (6 bases each). Germline V gives CDR1 SGDLS, CDR2 YYNGEE. Between the trimmed V and J ends, which lost 3 bases and 2 bases, there was a span of 12 bases. The CDR3 has 15 amino acids. The CDR3 coding sequence is TGTGCCAGCAGCGGGGACTGGGGGCCCAAAAACATTCAGTACTTC. Protein: CASSGDWGPKNIQYF.

Note on this clonotype: This may come from a read error, since a much larger clone is one base off. This chain joins TRBV24-1 and TRBJ2-1, with a possible D match to TRBD2 (6 bases). This CDR3 is built from 14 residues. Germline V lookup: CDR1 KGHDR, CDR2 SFDVKD. With 6 bases removed from V and 9 bases from J, the gap between germline ends came to 17 bases. CDR3 DNA sequence: TGTGCCACCAGTATACAGGAGGGGCTGGGTGAGCAGTTCTTC. Amino acids: CATSIQEGLGEQFF.